This TCR beta chain was sequenced during a study of cytomegalovirus exposure and HLA in healthy donors. Study-level results: In presence/absence analyses, roughly uniform sequencing depth across donors was assumed.

Turning to this clone: Its antigen is not identified.

It was with 60 Vbeta and 13 Jbeta primers that the PCR ran. This table comes from immunoSEQ multiplex PCR, and its TCRdb copy is limited to in-frame clones, with some not included. The sample table sets out 75,000 to 95,000 clones. The sequencing sample was made of PBMCs. This receptor was obtained from an older woman in good health and CMV-seronegative.

CDR3 loop: CASSKDRGPYGYTF. The DNA for the CDR3 is TGTGCCAGCTCAAAGGACAGGGGGCCCTATGGCTACACCTTC. This chain links TRBV6-5 with TRBJ1-2; 11 nucleotides line up with TRBD1. V lost 8 bases, J lost 4 bases, and 6 bases stayed unmatched. The CDR3 runs 14 residues. CDR1 and CDR2 (germline): MNHEY, SVGAGI.